Following are 17 T cell receptor beta chains from one sample sequenced in a study of control samples from healthy donors and cancer patients. Sequencing was performed with immunoSEQ multiplex PCR; in TCRdb, only in-frame clones are kept and a portion is missing. The repertoire has 150,000 or so clones, roughly 93% of them found once; the top ten carry around 5.4%. Sequenced sample: blood. Receptor source: a man younger than 35 in good health.

The genes are TRBV28 and TRBJ1-2, with TRBD1 matching 7 bases. Per germline, CDR1 MDHEN and CDR2 SYDVKM. There are 15 residues in the CDR3. The junction had 10 bases not matched to a gene; V was cut back by 4 bases and J by 5 bases. CDR3 in amino acids: CASSYLDRVGYGYTF. CDR3 in DNA: TGTGCCAGCAGTTACCTTGACAGGGTGGGTTATGGCTACACCTTC.

V usage is TRBV4-1 and J usage is TRBJ1-3; D might be TRBD1 (6 bases). The V gene's germline CDR1 is MGHRA and CDR2 YSYEKL. Trimming stripped 0 bases from V and 10 bases from J, with 13 bases between. CDR3 size: 14 residues. As DNA, the CDR3 is TGCGCCAGCAGCCAAGACGTCGGGGGGCGGACCATATATTTT. Translating it yields CASSQDVGGRTIYF.

This clone appeared a single time. J is TRBJ1-3 and V is TRBV5-4; maybe TRBD1 (6 bases). CDR3 length: 16 residues. Germline loops: CDR1 SGHNT, CDR2 YYREEE (reference sequence). V lost 1 base to trimming and J lost 3 bases, with 14 bases between them. CDR3 protein: CASSLLGASSGNTIYF. In DNA, the CDR3 is TGTGCCAGCAGCTTGTTGGGGGCAAGTAGTGGAAACACCATATATTTT.

The chain employs TRBV5-4 and TRBJ2-7; D could derive from TRBD1 or TRBD2 (5 bases each). The germline V gene has CDR1 SGHNT and CDR2 YYREEE (reference sequence). This CDR3 is 15 amino acids long. V was clipped by 6 bases and J by 6 bases, with 22 bases between them. Here the CDR3 reads CASTHRDAVITEQYF. CDR3 in DNA: TGTGCCAGCACCCACCGGGACGCAGTCATCACCGAGCAGTACTTC.

V and J are TRBV30 and TRBJ1-5; D remains unclear. Trimming took off 0 bases at V and 5 bases at J, with 8 bases between the two ends. Germline CDR1 and CDR2: GTSNPN and SVGIG (reference sequence). CDR3 length equals 13 residues. The CDR3 region has the DNA TGTGCCTGGAGTGTTAGGACCGATCAGCCCCAGCATTTT. Translation gives CAWSVRTDQPQHF.

The V call is TRBV7-2, the J call TRBJ1-2; 7 positions agree with TRBD1. Losses at the gene ends were 3 bases for V and 1 base for J; bases not matched to a gene: 8. Germline values: CDR1 SGHTA, CDR2 FQGNSA. This CDR3 has 16 amino acids. The CDR3 DNA sequence: TGTGCCAGCAGCTTCGGACAGGAGTACTTTAACTATGGCTACACCTTC. Translation: CASSFGQEYFNYGYTF. Using reference TRBV7-2 and TRBJ1-2 for the parts outside the CDR3, the full variable domain is GAGVSQSPSNKVTEKGKDVELRCDPISGHTALYWYRQSLGQGLEFLIYFQGNSAPDKSGLPSDRFSAERTGGSVSTLTIQRTQQEDSAVYLCASSFGQEYFNYGYTFGSGTRLTVV.

The gene calls are TRBV5-4 and TRBJ1-3; 8 bases line up with TRBD1. V trimming: 2 bases; J trimming: 1 base; junction bases outside the gene matches: 5. The germline V gene encodes CDR1 SGHNT and CDR2 YYREEE (reference sequence). There are 16 residues in the CDR3. The CDR3: CASSFGQGLSGNTIYF. The CDR3 DNA reads as TGTGCCAGCAGCTTTGGACAGGGATTGTCTGGAAACACCATATATTTT. Using reference TRBV5-4 and TRBJ1-3 for the parts outside the CDR3, the full variable domain is ETGVTQSPTHLIKTRGQQVTLRCSSQSGHNTVSWYQQALGQGPQFIFQYYREEENGRGNFPPRFSGLQFPNYSSELNVNALELDDSALYLCASSFGQGLSGNTIYFGEGSWLTVV.

The rearrangement links TRBV6-5 to TRBJ2-1, with D perhaps being TRBD1 or TRBD2 (5 bases each). CDR1 and CDR2 from the germline V gene are MNHEY and SVGAGI. The CDR3 has 13 amino acids. Trimming shortened V by 2 bases and J by 5 bases, and 7 bases separated the two germline ends. The CDR3 coding sequence is TGTGCCAGCAGTTACGGGGGAAACAATGAGCAGTTCTTC. Protein: CASSYGGNNEQFF.

The chain carries TRBV6-2 or TRBV6-3 and TRBJ2-5; TRBD2 aligns across 10 bases. Germline lookup yields CDR1 MNHEY and CDR2 SVGEGT. J was trimmed by 0 bases and V by 5 bases; bases with no gene match: 12. CDR3 length equals 18 residues. The CDR3 nucleotides are TGTGCCAGCAGTGATCCGGGAGCGGGAGGGTATTACCAAGAGACCCAGTACTTC. It is translated as CASSDPGAGGYYQETQYF.

This chain uses TRBV5-1 with TRBJ1-1; D not resolved. Germline CDR1 and CDR2: SGHRS and YFSETQ. Trimming pared 1 base from V and 0 bases from J, leaving 10 bases between. The CDR3 totals 15 residues. Here the CDR3 reads CASSLSSLVNTEAFF. As DNA, the CDR3 is TGCGCCAGCAGCTTGTCCTCCCTTGTGAACACTGAAGCTTTCTTT.

V usage is TRBV30 and J usage is TRBJ1-6; tentative D call: TRBD1 (6 bases). This CDR3 has 14 residues. Germline V gene data show CDR1 as GTSNPN and CDR2 as SVGIG (reference sequence). V was pared by 2 bases and J by 7 bases, with 12 bases between. The chain's CDR3 is CAWSSGRGNSPLHF. The CDR3 DNA reads as TGTGCCTGGAGTTCGGGCAGGGGAAATTCACCCCTCCACTTT.

The V gene is TRBV7-8, the J gene TRBJ2-5, with TRBD2 as a possible D gene (6 bases). V lost 7 bases and J lost 2, with 17 bases in between. Germline V CDR1 and CDR2: SGHVS, FQNEAQ. The CDR3 length is 15 residues. The DNA of the CDR3 is TGTGCCAGCATACGTAGCGGACGCCAGCAAGAGACCCAGTACTTC. Encoded protein: CASIRSGRQQETQYF.

The chain couples TRBV28 to TRBJ2-7; 10 nucleotides agree with TRBD2. The germline CDR1 and CDR2 sequences are MDHEN and SYDVKM. This CDR3 spans 15 amino acids. V gave up 1 base and J gave up 4 bases; unmatched junction bases: 4. In DNA, the CDR3 is TGTGCCAGCAGTTTATTAGCGGGAGGTGATTACGAGCAGTACTTC. This codes for CASSLLAGGDYEQYF.

This chain uses TRBV7-6 with TRBJ1-1; TRBD1 might be the D (6 bases). V gave up 4 bases and J gave up 4 bases, with 13 bases separating them. This CDR3 comprises 14 residues. Germline assignment: CDR1 SGHVS and CDR2 FNYEAQ. CDR3 in DNA: TGTGCCAGCAGCTCAGCAGACAGGCCCACTGAAGCTTTCTTT. Its protein product is CASSSADRPTEAFF.

The chain has TRBV18 and TRBJ1-4, with unresolved D. V was trimmed by 3 bases and J by 0 bases, leaving 11 bases between them. The CDR3 covers 16 residues. Germline loops: CDR1 KGHSH, CDR2 LQKENI. The CDR3 nucleotides are TGTGCCAGCTCACCGGGCAGCCCTGCAACTAATGAAAAACTGTTTTTT. Amino acids: CASSPGSPATNEKLFF.

There are a few counts of this clone. J is TRBJ2-5 and V is TRBV6-2 or TRBV6-3, with D maybe TRBD1 (5 bases). Germline V gives CDR1 MNHEY, CDR2 SVGEGT. The CDR3 is made up of 13 amino acids. The V and J ends lost 5 bases and 4 bases respectively, with 11 bases between them. The CDR3 loop reads CASSLDSRETQYF. In nucleotides, the CDR3 is TGTGCCAGCAGTCTCGACAGCCGAGAGACCCAGTACTTC.

The chain couples TRBV12-5 to TRBJ2-3, with D perhaps TRBD2 (6 bases). This CDR3 spans 15 amino acids. Germline CDR1 LGHNT, CDR2 FRNRAP. With 2 bases removed from V and 8 bases from J, the gap between germline ends came to 17 bases. This CDR3 is CASGLYGGTEGTQYF. The DNA for the CDR3 is TGTGCTAGTGGTTTGTACGGCGGGACCGAGGGTACGCAGTATTTT.